These 27 T cell receptor beta chains were all obtained from the same sample, sequenced in a study of cytomegalovirus exposure and HLA in healthy donors. PCR used 60 Vbeta primers and 13 Jbeta primers. Clones were read by immunoSEQ multiplex PCR, and TCRdb kept only the in-frame ones, dropping some. Of approximately 120,000 clones detected, about 81% appear once; the ten largest clones hold less than 1.1%. The specimen was PBMCs. The receptors originated from a young woman in good health and CMV-seronegative.

The chain employs TRBV5-6 and TRBJ1-6, with 8 bases matching TRBD1. This CDR3 has 14 amino acids. Trimming cost V 5 bases and J 8 bases; bases outside gene matches: 6. The germline V gene has CDR1 SGHDT and CDR2 YYEEEE. Written as DNA, the CDR3 is TGTGCCAGCAGTTACGACAGGGGTTATTCACCCCTCCACTTT. Translating gives CASSYDRGYSPLHF.

The V and J genes are TRBV18 and TRBJ2-5; D possibly corresponds to TRBD2 (5 bases). Trimming pared 3 bases from V and 1 base from J, leaving 6 bases between. This CDR3 region has 13 residues. Germline CDR1 KGHSH, CDR2 LQKENI. The CDR3 sequence: CASSPEGQETQYF. DNA of the CDR3: TGTGCCAGCTCACCTGAGGGCCAAGAGACCCAGTACTTC. Complete variable domain (other parts from reference TRBV18 and TRBJ2-5): NAGVMQNPRHLVRRRGQEARLRCSPMKGHSHVYWYRQLPEEGLKFMVYLQKENIIDESGMPKERFSAEFPKEGPSILRIQQVVRGDSAAYFCASSPEGQETQYFGPGTRLLVL.

The rearrangement joins TRBV21-1 to TRBJ2-7; the D call TRBD2 from the table was never checked on the DNA. TRBV21-1 is assigned pseudogene status. CDR3 size: 15 residues. The chain's CDR3 is CASTPFACSSYEQYF. DNA of the CDR3: TGTGCCAGCACCCCTTTCGCCTGTAGCTCCTACGAGCAGTACTTC.

Note on this clone: At one boundary the junction diverges from the germline segment, which might be a read error. The gene calls are TRBV7-9 and TRBJ2-2, with TRBD2 matching over 8 bases. CDR3 length: 18 amino acids. The germline V gene encodes CDR1 SEHNR and CDR2 FQNEAQ (reference sequence). The CDR3 protein is CSSSLPLVREGVTGELFF. CDR3 nucleotides: TGTTCCAGCAGCTTACCTCTTGTCCGGGAGGGGGTCACCGGGGAGCTGTTTTTT. Full variable domain (remainder filled in from reference TRBV7-9 and TRBJ2-2): DTGVSQNPRHKITKRGQNVTFRCDPISEHNRLYWYRQTLGQGPEFLTYFQNEAQLEKSRLLSDRFSAERPKGSFSTLEIQRTEQGDSAMYLCSSSLPLVREGVTGELFFGEGSRLTVL.

This rearrangement joins TRBV5-4 to TRBJ2-3, with D possibly TRBD2 on 7 matching bases. Trimming cost V 0 bases and J 2 bases, with 10 bases left between them. This CDR3 is built from 15 residues. Germline V gene data show CDR1 as SGHNT and CDR2 as YYREEE (reference sequence). The chain's CDR3 is CASSLGAGATDTQYF. CDR3 coding DNA: TGTGCCAGCAGCTTGGGGGCGGGGGCCACAGATACGCAGTATTTT.

This clone came up a few times. The chain couples TRBV7-3 to TRBJ2-5; 14 nucleotides match TRBD2. The CDR3 loop spans 19 amino acids. V lost 2 bases, J lost 2 bases, and 10 bases stayed unmatched. Germline V gene lookup returns CDR1 SGHTA and CDR2 FQGTGA. CDR3 sequence reads: CASSLGGTSGRFGQETQYF. CDR3 DNA: TGTGCCAGCAGCTTAGGGGGGACTAGCGGGAGATTCGGGCAAGAGACCCAGTACTTC.

The gene calls are TRBV19 and TRBJ1-3; D is uncertain. The length of the CDR3 is 14 residues. Germline V lookup: CDR1 LNHDA, CDR2 SQIVND (reference sequence). Trimming removed 5 bases from V and 0 bases from J, with 8 bases in between. The CDR3 loop reads CASSPTISGNTIYF. The CDR3 DNA reads as TGTGCCAGTAGTCCGACAATCTCTGGAAACACCATATATTTT. Combining the CDR3 with reference TRBV19 and TRBJ1-3 gives the whole variable domain DGGITQSPKYLFRKEGQNVTLSCEQNLNHDAMYWYRQDPGQGLRLIYYSQIVNDFQKGDIAEGYSVSREKKESFPLTVTSAQKNPTAFYLCASSPTISGNTIYFGEGSWLTVV.

The chain couples TRBV19 to TRBJ1-1; 9 bases line up with TRBD1. This CDR3 is 14 amino acids long. J lost 6 bases, V lost 6 bases, and 8 bases had no gene match. Germline-derived CDR1 and CDR2 are LNHDA and SQIVND (reference sequence). CDR3 sequence (DNA): TGTGCCAGTAGACCTGGGGACAGGGACTCTGAAGCTTTCTTT. Amino acids: CASRPGDRDSEAFF.

This clone appeared once. One end of the junction varies from germline; a read error may be responsible. The V gene is TRBV7-7, the J gene TRBJ2-1, with 7 bases matching TRBD1. The CDR3 spans 15 residues. Germline loops: CDR1 SSHAT, CDR2 FNYEAQ (reference sequence). The chain's CDR3 is CASSPKGAAYNEQFF. CDR3 sequence (DNA): TGTGCTAGCAGCCCGAAGGGGGCAGCCTACAATGAGCAGTTCTTC.

CDR3 in DNA: TGTGCCAGCACCCGGACTAGCGCCTACAATGAGCAGTTCTTC. Amino acids: CASTRTSAYNEQFF. V and J are TRBV2 and TRBJ2-1; 9 nucleotides match TRBD2. The germline gives CDR1 SNHLY, CDR2 FYNNEI. The trim removed 7 bases at V and 2 bases at J, leaving 3 bases unmatched. The CDR3 sequence is 14 residues long.

V and J are TRBV19 and TRBJ1-5; D is perhaps TRBD1 (6 bases). This CDR3 contains 14 residues. Trimming removed 5 bases at V and 6 bases at J, with 14 bases between. Germline CDR1 reads LNHDA; CDR2 reads SQIVND (reference sequence). The chain's CDR3 is CASSSGGESQPQHF. The CDR3 nucleotides read TGTGCCAGTAGTTCGGGGGGCGAAAGTCAGCCCCAGCATTTT.

The chain combines TRBV6-1 with TRBJ1-1; D call uncertain. The germline V and J ends were trimmed by 6 bases and 1 base, with 9 bases remaining between them. The CDR3 loop spans 13 amino acids. Per the germline V gene, CDR1 is MNHNS and CDR2 is SASEGT. The CDR3 is CASRRVENTEAFF. The CDR3 DNA is TGTGCCAGCAGGAGGGTGGAGAACACTGAAGCTTTCTTT.

This clone occurred once. The V call is TRBV6-5, the J call TRBJ2-7, with 11 bases aligning to TRBD2. Germline values: CDR1 MNHEY, CDR2 SVGAGI. This CDR3 contains 15 residues. J gave up 2 bases and V 7 bases, and 7 bases lay outside the gene matches. CDR3 loop: CASILAGGLAYEQYF. In DNA, the CDR3 is TGTGCCAGCATATTAGCGGGAGGGTTGGCCTACGAGCAGTACTTC.

The chain has TRBV29-1 and TRBJ1-2; 8 bases are shared with TRBD1. Trimming took 1 base from V and 0 from J; bases not matched to a gene: 13. In germline, CDR1 is SQVTM, CDR2 ANQGSEA. The CDR3 extends over 18 amino acids. For the CDR3, the DNA is TGCAGCGTTGAAGTTACGCGGACAGGGACTTTAGCTAACTATGGCTACACCTTC. Protein sequence: CSVEVTRTGTLANYGYTF.

About this clone: Since no conserved phenylalanine or tryptophan closes the CDR3, a read error is the likely cause. It is unclear where the CDR3 begins or ends on the DNA, so no DNA is shown, and the CDR3 is as TCRdb lists it. The chain recombines TRBV30 with TRBJ2-7; TRBD2 is the table's D call, not checked against the DNA. Germline lookup yields CDR1 GTSNPN and CDR2 SVGIG (reference sequence). Ends included, the CDR3 has 13 residues. The CDR3: CAWTDGTSGRADL.

The chain recombines TRBV19 with TRBJ2-5, with 10 bases lining up with TRBD1. V shed 0 bases, J shed 5 bases, and the junction held 12 bases outside the gene matches. Germline-derived CDR1 and CDR2 are LNHDA and SQIVND (reference sequence). The CDR3 has 18 residues. The CDR3 protein is CASSIELRTGGIGETQYF. The CDR3, as DNA: TGTGCCAGTAGTATAGAGTTGAGGACAGGGGGTATCGGGGAGACCCAGTACTTC.

The J gene is TRBJ1-5, the V gene TRBV29-1; 7 bases map to TRBD1. Germline V lookup: CDR1 SQVTM, CDR2 ANQGSEA. The junction had 8 bases not matched to a gene; V was cut back by 4 bases and J by 5 bases. The CDR3 runs to 14 residues. In DNA form, the CDR3 reads TGCAGCGTTGTCGAACAGGGGCCCGATCAGCCCCAGCATTTT. It is translated as CSVVEQGPDQPQHF.

The chain uses TRBV11-3 and TRBJ1-2; 9 bases line up with TRBD1. The length of the CDR3 is 15 residues. Germline loops: CDR1 SGHNT, CDR2 YENEEA. V was clipped by 0 bases and J by 2 bases; unmatched bases: 1. The CDR3 nucleotides read TGTGCCAGCAGCTTAGATGGGACAGGGAACTATGGCTACACCTTC. This encodes CASSLDGTGNYGYTF.

The rearrangement joins TRBV5-1 to TRBJ2-5; TRBD1 matches at 9 bases. This CDR3 spans 14 amino acids. With 4 bases clipped from V and 5 bases from J, the junction kept 6 bases outside the gene matches. The germline CDR1 and CDR2 sequences are SGHRS and YFSETQ. The CDR3 loop reads CASSRDRDGETQYF. CDR3 nucleotides: TGCGCCAGCAGCCGGGACAGGGATGGGGAGACCCAGTACTTC.

V is TRBV7-9 and J is TRBJ2-3, with D possibly being TRBD1 (6 bases). Deletions cut 8 bases from V and 1 base from J, with 13 bases between. The CDR3 spans 14 residues. The germline V gene has CDR1 SEHNR and CDR2 FQNEAQ (reference sequence). DNA of the CDR3: TGTGCCAGCTCCCTGGGGACACGCACAGATACGCAGTATTTT. Translation gives CASSLGTRTDTQYF.

This chain links TRBV14 with TRBJ1-1, with TRBD1 matching over 10 bases. V shed 4 bases and J 0 bases; nucleotides not matched to a gene: 11. The CDR3 has 18 residues. Germline loops: CDR1 SGHDN, CDR2 FVKESK. The CDR3 loop reads CASSRDRGPLTLNTEAFF. The CDR3 DNA reads TGTGCCAGCAGCCGGGACAGGGGCCCTCTCACCTTGAACACTGAAGCTTTCTTT.

The chain couples TRBV7-2 to TRBJ2-1; TRBD2 aligns across 10 bases. CDR3 size: 16 residues. V gave up 6 bases and J gave up 8 bases; unmatched junction bases: 13. Germline CDR1 and CDR2: SGHTA and FQGNSA. As DNA, the CDR3 is TGTGCCAGCAGTCCCCTAGCGGGAGACCCCGGGTATGAGCAGTTCTTC. It is translated as CASSPLAGDPGYEQFF.

The chain carries TRBV9 and TRBJ1-2; 8 bases match TRBD1. There are 14 residues in the CDR3. The trim removed 2 bases at V and 4 bases at J, leaving 4 bases unmatched. Germline CDR1 is SGDLS and CDR2 is YYNGEE. This CDR3 is CASSVNTGGYGYTF. The CDR3 region has the DNA TGTGCCAGCAGCGTGAATACAGGGGGCTATGGCTACACCTTC.

The V and J genes are TRBV7-8 and TRBJ2-5; perhaps TRBD1 as D (6 bases). The V end was cut by 2 bases, the J end by 8 bases, with 18 bases between. This CDR3 comprises 15 residues. Germline values: CDR1 SGHVS, CDR2 FQNEAQ. CDR3 protein: CASSLPRPRGFTQYF. CDR3 bases: TGTGCCAGCAGCTTACCCCGCCCGAGGGGGTTTACCCAGTACTTC.

Remarks on this clone: Germline is not matched at one junction end, which may reflect a read error. The V and J genes are TRBV7-2 and TRBJ1-2; unclear D gene. The CDR3 is made up of 11 amino acids. Germline CDR1 reads SGHTA; CDR2 reads FQGNSA. CDR3 DNA: TGTGCCAGCAGCACTAATTATGGCTACACCTTC. As protein: CASSTNYGYTF.

This clone was recorded a few times. The same CDR3 also results from other DNA sequences found in this sample. The rearrangement joins TRBV7-2 to TRBJ2-7; D gene uncertain. V shed 1 base and J shed 4 bases, with 8 bases lying between them. The CDR3 has 13 amino acids. From germline, CDR1 is SGHTA and CDR2 FQGNSA. In DNA, the CDR3 is TGTGCCAGCAGCTTAGGTCAGTTTTACGAGCAGTACTTC. Protein: CASSLGQFYEQYF.

This sequence joins TRBV9 and TRBJ2-7; 10 bases are a match to TRBD1. The CDR3 has 15 amino acids. With 4 bases clipped from V and 3 bases from J, the junction kept 7 bases outside the gene matches. The germline V gene has CDR1 SGDLS and CDR2 YYNGEE. The CDR3 is CASSPRTGGFYEQYF. The CDR3 DNA sequence: TGTGCCAGCAGCCCCCGGACAGGGGGTTTCTACGAGCAGTACTTC.